A single sample gave rise to the 23 T cell receptor beta chains below, sequenced in a study of T cell repertoires in cytomegalovirus infection. TCRdb passed the reads through MiXCR, listing each CDR3 protein once. The sample carries 250,000 to 350,000 distinct CDR3 sequences, 20% to 30% recorded once. Source material: PBMCs. All receptors derive from a human donor in good health (CMV status not recorded). Some clones in this sample may be carry-over from other donors' samples.

This clonotype was seen just once. The V gene is TRBV20-1, the J gene TRBJ2-5; D possibly corresponds to TRBD2 (6 bases). Trimming removed 2 bases from V and 2 bases from J, with 12 bases in between. Looked up from germline, CDR1 is DFQATT and CDR2 is SNEGSKA (reference sequence). CDR3 size: 14 residues. The CDR3: CSARRPGGQETQYF. CDR3 sequence (DNA): TGCAGTGCTAGAAGACCCGGGGGTCAAGAGACCCAGTACTTC.

This clonotype was detected many times. The chain couples TRBV7-2 to TRBJ1-5; 9 bases are shared with TRBD1. There are 15 residues in the CDR3. The V gene end was trimmed by 5 bases and the J gene end by 5 bases; junction bases not matched to a gene: 7. Germline V lookup: CDR1 SGHTA, CDR2 FQGNSA. The CDR3: CASSATGGAYQPQHF. CDR3 in DNA: TGTGCCAGCAGCGCCACAGGGGGCGCTTATCAGCCCCAGCATTTT. Drawing the rest from reference TRBV7-2 and TRBJ1-5, the complete variable domain is GAGVSQSPSNKVTEKGKDVELRCDPISGHTALYWYRQSLGQGLEFLIYFQGNSAPDKSGLPSDRFSAERTGGSVSTLTIQRTQQEDSAVYLCASSATGGAYQPQHFGDGTRLSIL.

This clonotype was detected only a few times. The chain carries TRBV7-2 and TRBJ2-5; 11 bases line up with TRBD2. This CDR3 has 17 amino acids. Germline V gives CDR1 SGHTA, CDR2 FQGNSA. J lost 1 base, V lost 5 bases, and 9 bases had no gene match. The CDR3 coding sequence is TGTGCCAGCAGCCTCGCTCTAGCGGGAGGTGCCCAAGAGACCCAGTACTTC. Protein product: CASSLALAGGAQETQYF.

This clonotype was seen ten or more times. V usage is TRBV12-3 or TRBV12-4 and J usage is TRBJ2-1; TRBD1 matches 9 bases. This CDR3 has 15 residues. V shed 3 bases and J 9 bases; nucleotides not matched to a gene: 9. The CDR3 DNA is TGTGCCAGCAGTTTCGGGGACAGGGATTATGGTGAGCAGTTCTTC. This sequence encodes CASSFGDRDYGEQFF.

This clonotype showed up just a few times. The rearrangement links TRBV7-2 to TRBJ2-2, with TRBD2 matching 8 bases. The CDR3 loop spans 15 amino acids. Germline trimming cut 1 base from V and 5 bases from J; bases unmatched to any gene: 3. From germline, CDR1 is SGHTA and CDR2 FQGNSA. The CDR3 reads CASSLVGLETGELFF. In DNA form, the CDR3 reads TGTGCCAGCAGCTTAGTGGGACTAGAAACCGGGGAGCTGTTTTTT.

The chain carries TRBV28 and TRBJ2-7; D gene ambiguous. Germline V gene lookup returns CDR1 MDHEN and CDR2 SYDVKM. CDR3 length: 14 amino acids. The V end was cut by 3 bases, the J end by 0 bases, with 9 bases between. DNA of the CDR3: TGTGCCAGCAGTTTTCTCGGAGACTCCTACGAGCAGTACTTC. Its translation is CASSFLGDSYEQYF.

This clonotype came up a few times. This chain joins TRBV28 and TRBJ1-6; 9 bases align to TRBD1. The germline CDR1 and CDR2 sequences are MDHEN and SYDVKM. This CDR3 region has 15 residues. V lost 3 bases, J lost 9 bases, and 6 bases stayed unmatched. The CDR3 region has the DNA TGTGCCAGCAGTTTGGAGACAGGGGGGTTTTCACCCCTCCACTTT. Protein sequence: CASSLETGGFSPLHF.

This clonotype occurred a few times. The chain carries TRBV28 and TRBJ1-5; D possibly corresponds to TRBD1 (6 bases). The CDR3 runs to 16 residues. The V end lost 3 bases, the J end lost 0 bases, and 12 bases lay between the germline ends. CDR1 and CDR2 (germline): MDHEN, SYDVKM. This CDR3 reads CASSFGGQYSNQPQHF. The CDR3 nucleotides are TGTGCCAGCAGTTTTGGGGGACAATATAGCAATCAGCCCCAGCATTTT.

This chain joins TRBV10-3 and TRBJ2-3; no definite D call. This CDR3 has 15 amino acids. Germline V gene data show CDR1 as ENHRY and CDR2 as SYGVKD. V lost 0 bases and J 6 bases, leaving 13 bases between the germline ends. The CDR3 DNA reads TGTGCCATCAGTGAGTCGGGGTCCGACGGGGATACGCAGTATTTT. Amino acids: CAISESGSDGDTQYF.

This clonotype turned up a few times. V gene TRBV28 combines with J gene TRBJ2-3; no definite D call. V dropped 5 bases and J dropped 1 base, with 13 bases sitting between them. Germline CDR1 reads MDHEN; CDR2 reads SYDVKM. The CDR3 loop spans 15 amino acids. The CDR3 here is CASSKSLVGTDTQYF. The CDR3 DNA is TGTGCCAGCAGTAAATCCCTGGTGGGCACAGATACGCAGTATTTT.

The chain joins TRBV6-6 to TRBJ2-2; 8 bases match TRBD2. Trimming at V came to 3 bases and at J to 4 bases, leaving 4 bases not matched to a gene. The CDR3 has 15 residues. Germline values: CDR1 MNHNY, CDR2 SVGAGI (reference sequence). In nucleotides, the CDR3 is TGTGCCAGCAGTTATCTCGCGGGGGGCACCGGGGAGCTGTTTTTT. Its translation is CASSYLAGGTGELFF.

This sequence joins TRBV5-6 and TRBJ2-1, with D perhaps given as TRBD1 or TRBD2 (5 bases each). Germline CDR1 is SGHDT and CDR2 is YYEEEE. The CDR3 extends over 14 amino acids. V was pared by 0 bases and J by 8 bases, with 12 bases between. CDR3 loop: CASSLAGRVDEQFF. For the CDR3, the DNA is TGTGCCAGCAGCTTGGCGGGACGGGTGGATGAGCAGTTCTTC.

Points on this clonotype: The junction and the germline gene differ at one end; a read error may be behind it. The V call is TRBV27, the J call TRBJ2-5; D may be TRBD2 (5 bases). The germline CDR1 and CDR2 sequences are MNHEY and SMNVEV (reference sequence). The CDR3 loop spans 18 amino acids. The CDR3 loop is CATSSLAPGGGSQETQYF. CDR3 in DNA: TGTGCCACCAGTTCTCTAGCCCCAGGTGGCGGTTCCCAAGAGACCCAGTACTTC.

The table lists this clonotype with a few counts. CDR3 sequence: CSVIVQGTSALHF. CDR3 in DNA: TGCAGCGTTATAGTGCAGGGTACATCGGCCCTCCACTTT. The rearrangement uses TRBV29-1 and TRBJ1-6; a weak D match, TRBD1 (5 bases). Germline values: CDR1 SQVTM, CDR2 ANQGSEA. V dropped 5 bases and J dropped 14 bases, with 19 bases sitting between them. The length of the CDR3 is 13 residues.

This clonotype was picked up a small number of times. The chain has TRBV7-8 and TRBJ2-7; tentative D call: TRBD1 (5 bases). V was trimmed by 1 base and J by 3 bases, leaving 13 bases between them. The CDR3 sequence is 15 residues long. Germline V gene sequence: CDR1 SGHVS, CDR2 FQNEAQ. DNA for the CDR3: TGTGCCAGCAGCTTAGAAGGGGCAGCCCACTACGAGCAGTACTTC. Its protein product is CASSLEGAAHYEQYF.

This clonotype was detected only a few times. V gene TRBV2 combines with J gene TRBJ2-3; 13 bases match TRBD2. CDR1 SNHLY and CDR2 FYNNEI come from the germline V gene. The CDR3 is 14 residues long. The V segment lost 6 bases and the J segment 8 bases; nucleotides outside the gene matches: 5. The CDR3 coding sequence is TGTGCCAGCAGCGGGACTAGCGGGGAGGCTACGCAGTATTTT. It encodes CASSGTSGEATQYF.

This clonotype was observed a few times. The rearrangement links TRBV20-1 to TRBJ2-5; 8 bases line up with TRBD2. Germline CDR1 DFQATT, CDR2 SNEGSKA (reference sequence). J was trimmed by 5 bases and V by 6 bases; bases with no gene match: 8. The CDR3 has 13 amino acids. Here the CDR3 reads CSAVREGPETQYF. Written as DNA, the CDR3 is TGCAGTGCGGTTCGGGAGGGCCCGGAGACCCAGTACTTC.

V usage is TRBV20-1 and J usage is TRBJ2-3; D not resolved. The V end lost 3 bases, the J end lost 6 bases, and 16 bases lay between the germline ends. Germline-derived CDR1 and CDR2 are DFQATT and SNEGSKA (reference sequence). CDR3 length equals 14 residues. In DNA, the CDR3 is TGCAGTGCTAGTTACGGAGCTGGTTCGGATACGCAGTATTTT. Its translation: CSASYGAGSDTQYF.

This chain uses TRBV12-3 or TRBV12-4 with TRBJ2-1, with 11 bases that match TRBD2. The J segment lost 7 bases and the V segment lost 5 bases, leaving 10 bases of the junction unmatched. The CDR3 length is 16 residues. The CDR3 DNA follows: TGTGCCAGCAGTCGTGGACTAGCGGGTTCCAATAATGAGCAGTTCTTC. Its translation: CASSRGLAGSNNEQFF.

The chain links TRBV20-1 to TRBJ1-5; D remains ambiguous. Trimming stripped 3 bases from V and 2 bases from J, with 5 bases between. The CDR3 consists of 12 residues. The germline V gene encodes CDR1 DFQATT and CDR2 SNEGSKA (reference sequence). CDR3: CSARDGNQPQHF. CDR3 sequence (DNA): TGCAGTGCTAGGGACGGCAATCAGCCCCAGCATTTT.

In this sample, this clonotype turned up a few times. J is TRBJ2-7 and V is TRBV19; no clear D. Germline CDR1 reads LNHDA; CDR2 reads SQIVND (reference sequence). The CDR3 extends over 15 amino acids. CDR3: CASRIDIQDSAEQYV. In DNA form, the CDR3 reads TGTGCCAGTAGGATAGATATACAAGATTCGGCCGAGCAGTACGTC.

The chain is built from TRBV9 and TRBJ2-7, with D maybe TRBD1 (6 bases). In germline, CDR1 is SGDLS, CDR2 YYNGEE. With 4 bases removed from V and 6 bases from J, the gap between germline ends came to 14 bases. The CDR3 runs 13 residues. CDR3 DNA sequence: TGTGCCAGCAGCATAACAGGGACGGGCGAGCAGTACTTC. This encodes CASSITGTGEQYF. The full variable domain, with the rest looked up from reference TRBV9 and TRBJ2-7, is DSGVTQTPKHLITATGQRVTLRCSPRSGDLSVYWYQQSLDQGLQFLIQYYNGEERAKGNILERFSAQQFPDLHSELNLSSLELGDSALYFCASSITGTGEQYFGPGTRLTVT.

This clonotype was counted many times. The V gene is TRBV7-9, the J gene TRBJ2-3; TRBD1 is a possible D gene (5 bases). This CDR3 has 12 amino acids. Germline V gives CDR1 SEHNR, CDR2 FQNEAQ (reference sequence). Trimming left V 3 bases short and J 5 bases short, with 6 bases between. CDR3 in amino acids: CASSFRGDTQYF. The CDR3 nucleotides read TGTGCCAGCAGCTTTAGGGGAGATACGCAGTATTTT.